This is a list of T cell receptor beta chains from one sample in a study of T cell responses to AZD1222 COVID-19 vaccine. Sequenced by immunoSEQ multiplex PCR; TCRdb stores in-frame clones only, minus some. The sample lists over 150,000 clones, just over 85% occurring once. The specimen was peripheral blood, collected on day 0 of AZD1222 vaccination. The receptors derive from an adult in good health. Both conserved end residues are part of each CDR3. Each record gives: V gene, J gene, CDR3 protein.

TRBV28,TRBJ1-5,CAGQGGSNQPQHF
TRBV5-6,TRBJ2-5,CASSLGWGQRETQYF
TRBV7-3,TRBJ2-5,CASSFLAQETQYF
TRBV5-1,TRBJ2-1,CASSLEENEQFF
TRBV25-1,TRBJ2-2,CASDTGKGLAGAGELFF
TRBV19,TRBJ1-5,CASSATGFGQPQHF
TRBV9,TRBJ2-4,CASSPEGSSPKNIQYF
TRBV7-9,TRBJ2-1,CASSRSQGSSYNEQFF
TRBV27,TRBJ1-6,CASSYPGYNSPLHF
TRBV6-5,TRBJ1-3,CASSYGRSGNTIYF
TRBV19,TRBJ2-3,CASSTLTSGGSDTQYF
TRBV5-1,TRBJ1-6,CASRPGQGNSPLHF
TRBV4-1,TRBJ2-2,CASSQDGLAGELFF
TRBV11-2,TRBJ2-5,CASSLFTWGEQTQYF
TRBV4-1,TRBJ2-7,CASSQVEYYEQYF
TRBV19,TRBJ2-7,CASSGPSLGNEQYF
TRBV10-3,TRBJ1-2,CAISPGTGANYGYTF
TRBV7-2,TRBJ1-3,CASSSKQAYSGNTIYF
TRBV12-3/TRBV12-4,TRBJ1-1,CASRGDGNTEAFF
TRBV5-1,TRBJ1-4,CASSSRTTNEKLFF
TRBV28,TRBJ2-2,CASSQDYPNTGELFF